One and the same sample provided the 18 T cell receptor beta chains below, sequenced in a study of radiation and T cells in renal cell carcinoma. Described time point: baseline pretreatment blood. Treatment here: 15 Gy SBRT to primary tumor, nephrectomy 4 weeks later. Using immunoSEQ multiplex PCR, the repertoire was profiled, and TCRdb retains in-frame clones only, with some absent. The sample yields about 22,000 clones, roughly 80% seen once. Here the sequenced sample was blood, taken from a patient whose treatment included radiotherapy and nephrectomy. These receptors were taken from a man aged 55 to 70 with renal cell carcinoma.

The CDR3 loop reads CASSRRGSQETQYF. DNA for the CDR3: TGTGCCAGCAGCCGAAGGGGCTCCCAAGAGACCCAGTACTTC. The chain has TRBV7-9 and TRBJ2-5, with D maybe TRBD1 (5 bases). The CDR3 covers 14 residues. The germline V gene encodes CDR1 SEHNR and CDR2 FQNEAQ (reference sequence). Trimming removed 5 bases at V and 1 base at J, with 11 bases between.

The chain recombines TRBV7-2 with TRBJ2-5; 7 nucleotides match TRBD2. The CDR3 is 16 residues long. V gave up 2 bases and J gave up 6 bases; unmatched junction bases: 12. Per the germline V gene, CDR1 is SGHTA and CDR2 is FQGNSA. The CDR3 bases are TGTGCCAGCAGCTTAAGTGGCGGCGGGAGACTGAAGACCCAGTACTTC. Translated: CASSLSGGGRLKTQYF.

The V gene is TRBV2, the J gene TRBJ2-3; 8 nucleotides agree with TRBD1. The CDR3 totals 15 residues. CDR1 SNHLY and CDR2 FYNNEI come from the germline V gene. V trimming: 8 bases; J trimming: 2 bases; junction bases outside the gene matches: 9. The CDR3 loop is CASAGRGQATDTQYF. Here the CDR3 DNA reads TGTGCCAGCGCCGGCCGGGGACAGGCCACAGATACGCAGTATTTT. Based on the CDR3 plus reference TRBV2 and TRBJ2-3, the full variable domain is EPEVTQTPSHQVTQMGQEVILRCVPISNHLYFYWYRQILGQKVEFLVSFYNNEISEKSEIFDDQFSVERPDGSNFTLKIRSTKLEDSAMYFCASAGRGQATDTQYFGPGTRLTVL.

This chain joins TRBV30 and TRBJ2-6; D uncertain. Trimming shortened V by 1 base and J by 0 bases, and 10 bases separated the two germline ends. This CDR3 region has 16 residues. Germline-derived CDR1 and CDR2 are GTSNPN and SVGIG (reference sequence). The CDR3 loop is CAWSGAGSSGANVLTF. CDR3 bases: TGTGCCTGGAGTGGGGCAGGAAGCTCTGGGGCCAACGTCCTGACTTTC.

V is TRBV6-5 and J is TRBJ2-3; no definite D call. V was clipped by 4 bases and J by 5 bases, with 16 bases between them. The CDR3 is made up of 15 amino acids. The germline gives CDR1 MNHEY, CDR2 SVGAGI. The CDR3 bases are TGTGCCAGCAGTTCACAATCTCGGAGAGGAGATACGCAGTATTTT. Translation: CASSSQSRRGDTQYF.

The table lists this clone with a count of one. The rearrangement uses TRBV7-2 and TRBJ2-3; 8 bases match TRBD2. The germline gives CDR1 SGHTA, CDR2 FQGNSA. J gave up 4 bases and V 5 bases, and 11 bases lay outside the gene matches. This CDR3 spans 16 amino acids. This chain's CDR3 is CASSQGGGRGADTQYF. The CDR3 DNA reads as TGTGCCAGCAGCCAAGGCGGGGGGCGCGGTGCAGATACGCAGTATTTT.

The chain joins TRBV10-3 to TRBJ1-1; D is ambiguous. This CDR3 spans 12 amino acids. Per the germline V gene, CDR1 is ENHRY and CDR2 is SYGVKD. V lost 11 bases and J lost 1, with 11 bases in between. This CDR3 is CAVQSANTEAFF. The DNA for the CDR3 is TGTGCCGTTCAGTCCGCGAACACTGAAGCTTTCTTT.

This sequence joins TRBV29-1 and TRBJ2-1; the D gene is possibly TRBD1 (6 bases). CDR1 and CDR2 (germline): SQVTM, ANQGSEA. This CDR3 region has 13 residues. Deletions cut 2 bases from V and 7 bases from J, with 12 bases between. This CDR3 reads CSVELYRDNEQFF. DNA of the CDR3: TGCAGCGTTGAATTATACAGGGATAATGAGCAGTTCTTC.

The J gene is TRBJ1-1, the V gene TRBV30; D is perhaps TRBD1 (5 bases). Germline V gene sequence: CDR1 GTSNPN, CDR2 SVGIG (reference sequence). The CDR3 runs to 15 residues. The V end lost 3 bases, the J end lost 4 bases, and 18 bases lay between the germline ends. The chain's CDR3 is CAWRGKSGRITEAFF. CDR3 nucleotide sequence: TGTGCCTGGAGAGGAAAGTCGGGGCGGATCACTGAAGCTTTCTTT.

The chain links TRBV12-2 to TRBJ2-1; TRBD1 is the table's D call and was not checked against the DNA. TRBV12-2 is a recognized pseudogene. The CDR3 runs to 14 residues. This CDR3 is CASRLGHLSNEQFF. CDR3 in DNA: TGTGCAAGTCGATTGGGACATCTGAGCAATGAGCAGTTCTTC.

CDR3 sequence: CASSLRQGSGANVLTF. CDR3 sequence (DNA): TGTGCCAGCAGCCTTCGACAGGGATCTGGGGCCAACGTCCTGACTTTC. The rearrangement joins TRBV7-6 to TRBJ2-6; 7 bases align to TRBD1. V lost 5 bases, J lost 1 base, and 5 bases stayed unmatched. The CDR3 sequence is 16 residues long. In germline, CDR1 is SGHVS, CDR2 FNYEAQ.

The genes are TRBV9 and TRBJ2-2; 11 bases are shared with TRBD2. V shed 3 bases and J 7 bases; nucleotides not matched to a gene: 11. Germline V lookup: CDR1 SGDLS, CDR2 YYNGEE. This CDR3 spans 17 amino acids. The CDR3 reads CASSAHTSGSTVGELFF. The CDR3 nucleotides are TGTGCCAGCAGCGCTCATACTAGCGGGAGCACGGTCGGGGAGCTGTTTTTT.

The chain couples TRBV14 to TRBJ2-7, with 7 bases matching TRBD2. The CDR3 consists of 16 residues. J was trimmed by 1 base and V by 4 bases; bases with no gene match: 10. In germline, CDR1 is SGHDN, CDR2 FVKESK. This chain's CDR3 is CASSPLAGVGSYEQYF. The CDR3, as DNA: TGTGCCAGCAGCCCCCTGGCGGGAGTCGGTTCCTACGAGCAGTACTTC.

The chain combines TRBV4-1 with TRBJ2-1, with TRBD2 matching 9 bases. Trimming cost V 4 bases and J 6 bases; bases outside gene matches: 10. The CDR3 has 16 residues. Per germline, CDR1 MGHRA and CDR2 YSYEKL. CDR3 sequence: CASSRVAGEWGNEQFF. In DNA form, the CDR3 reads TGCGCCAGCAGCCGAGTAGCGGGAGAGTGGGGCAATGAGCAGTTCTTC.

The V gene is TRBV5-1, the J gene TRBJ1-1; D not resolved. The germline gives CDR1 SGHRS, CDR2 YFSETQ. V was pared by 2 bases and J by 1 base, with 9 bases between. The CDR3 has 14 amino acids. The CDR3 sequence: CASSFQRGNTEAFF. The CDR3 region has the DNA TGCGCCAGCAGCTTTCAAAGAGGGAACACTGAAGCTTTCTTT. Using reference TRBV5-1 and TRBJ1-1 for the parts outside the CDR3, the full variable domain is KAGVTQTPRYLIKTRGQQVTLSCSPISGHRSVSWYQQTPGQGLQFLFEYFSETQRNKGNFPGRFSGRQFSNSRSEMNVSTLELGDSALYLCASSFQRGNTEAFFGQGTRLTVV.

The chain employs TRBV5-1 and TRBJ2-1; D may be TRBD2 (5 bases). The V gene's germline CDR1 is SGHRS and CDR2 YFSETQ. V lost 3 bases and J 0 bases, leaving 7 bases between the germline ends. The CDR3 has 14 amino acids. The CDR3 nucleotides read TGCGCCAGCAGCTCGGGGAACTCCTACAATGAGCAGTTCTTC. Its protein is CASSSGNSYNEQFF.

The chain combines TRBV2 with TRBJ2-1; D is unclear. The CDR3 runs 14 residues. Trimming stripped 7 bases from V and 6 bases from J, with 16 bases between. The germline gives CDR1 SNHLY, CDR2 FYNNEI. As DNA, the CDR3 is TGTGCCAGCAAGAGGTTAGCTCCCCTCAATGAGCAGTTCTTC. Encoded protein: CASKRLAPLNEQFF.

The V call is TRBV5-4, the J call TRBJ2-1; no clear D. Germline V CDR1 and CDR2: SGHNT, YYREEE (reference sequence). The germline V and J ends were trimmed by 0 bases and 2 bases, with 12 bases remaining between them. The CDR3 spans 16 residues. The CDR3 loop is CASSLGLEGPYNEQFF. In nucleotides, the CDR3 is TGTGCCAGCAGCTTGGGACTCGAAGGCCCCTACAATGAGCAGTTCTTC.